These T cell receptor beta chains were read from a single sample in a study of T cells in Graves' hyperthyroidism and ophthalmopathy. Each CDR3 protein gets one entry after TCRdb re-called the multiplex PCR reads with MiXCR. The table has 500,000 to 550,000 distinct CDR3 sequences, around 21% seen once. Sequencing used blood. Every receptor here comes from a man between 18 and 35 years old with Graves' hyperthyroidism. CDR3s include the opening cysteine and the closing phenylalanine or tryptophan. D genes are given only for firm matches. Clone size appears in some rows only: once, few, many, or a class for an expanded clone.

clone size: many
J gene: TRBJ1-5
V gene: TRBV30
D gene: -
CDR3 DNA: TGTGCCTGGAGTGTACGGAGCAGGGGCTATCAGCCCCAGCATTTT
CDR3 protein: CAWSVRSRGYQPQHF

clone size: many
J gene: TRBJ2-5
V gene: TRBV27
D gene: TRBD2
CDR3 DNA: TGTGCCAGCAACCCGACCGGGACTAGCGGGGCTGAGACCCAGTACTTC
CDR3 protein: CASNPTGTSGAETQYF

clone size: many
J gene: TRBJ2-7
V gene: TRBV6-5
D gene: TRBD1
CDR3 DNA: TGTGCCAGCAGATCTACAGGGGGAGGAGAGCAGTACTTC
CDR3 protein: CASRSTGGGEQYF

clone size: many
J gene: TRBJ2-2
V gene: TRBV12-3/TRBV12-4
D gene: -
CDR3 DNA: TGTGCCAGCAGTCAAACTACGATTAGCACCGGGGAGCTGTTTTTT
CDR3 protein: CASSQTTISTGELFF

clone size: -
J gene: TRBJ2-2
V gene: TRBV9
D gene: -
CDR3 DNA: TGTGCCAGCAGCGCCCACAGGGAGGGCACCGGGGAGCTGTTTTTT
CDR3 protein: CASSAHREGTGELFF

clone size: many
J gene: TRBJ1-1
V gene: TRBV19
D gene: -
CDR3 DNA: TGTGCCAGTAGTTCCATGGAGACAGTGAACACTGAAGCTTTCTTT
CDR3 protein: CASSSMETVNTEAFF

clone size: many
J gene: TRBJ1-3
V gene: TRBV15
D gene: -
CDR3 DNA: TGTGCCACCAGCAAACCGGGGCAGATGAGAAACACCATATATTTT
CDR3 protein: CATSKPGQMRNTIYF

clone size: many
J gene: TRBJ1-1
V gene: TRBV19
D gene: -
CDR3 DNA: TGTGCCAGTGCAACAGGCGGGAACACTGAAGCTTTCTTT
CDR3 protein: CASATGGNTEAFF

clone size: -
J gene: TRBJ2-2
V gene: TRBV7-8
D gene: -
CDR3 DNA: TGTGCCAGCAGCTCAGTAAGGGGTCCCGGGGAGCTGTTTTTT
CDR3 protein: CASSSVRGPGELFF

clone size: many
J gene: TRBJ1-1
V gene: TRBV29-1
D gene: -
CDR3 DNA: TGCAGCGTTCGACGGGTGAACACTGAAGCTTTCTTT
CDR3 protein: CSVRRVNTEAFF

clone size: many
J gene: TRBJ2-5
V gene: TRBV6-1
D gene: -
CDR3 DNA: TGTGCCAGCAGCCACAAGATTCGGGAGACCCAGTACTTC
CDR3 protein: CASSHKIRETQYF

clone size: many
J gene: TRBJ2-7
V gene: TRBV29-1
D gene: -
CDR3 DNA: TGCAGCGTCGAAGACACCTCAGACGAGCAGTACTTC
CDR3 protein: CSVEDTSDEQYF

clone size: many
J gene: TRBJ2-5
V gene: TRBV20-1
D gene: TRBD2
CDR3 DNA: TGCAGTGCTAGAGATTTTGGGCGACTAGCGTTTGAGACCCAGTACTTC
CDR3 protein: CSARDFGRLAFETQYF

clone size: few
J gene: TRBJ1-1
V gene: TRBV28
D gene: -
CDR3 DNA: TGTGCCAGCATTTCCCTCGGGGGTATGACTGAAGCTTTCTTT
CDR3 protein: CASISLGGMTEAFF

clone size: many
J gene: TRBJ2-5
V gene: TRBV28
D gene: TRBD2
CDR3 DNA: TGTGCCAGCAGTCCGTGGGGAATAGCGGGGAGAGAGACCCAGTACTTC
CDR3 protein: CASSPWGIAGRETQYF

clone size: many
J gene: TRBJ2-2
V gene: TRBV24-1
D gene: TRBD1
CDR3 DNA: TGTGCCACCAGTGATAGGGACAGAAACACCGGGGAGCTGTTTTTT
CDR3 protein: CATSDRDRNTGELFF

clone size: many
J gene: TRBJ1-5
V gene: TRBV20-1
D gene: -
CDR3 DNA: TGCAGTGCTAGAAGGCTAGCAGGGAAGGGCAATCAGCCCCAGCATTTT
CDR3 protein: CSARRLAGKGNQPQHF

clone size: many
J gene: TRBJ1-1
V gene: TRBV28
D gene: TRBD1
CDR3 DNA: TGTGCCAGCAGTCCCTGGACAGGGAGGAACACTGAAGCTTTCTTT
CDR3 protein: CASSPWTGRNTEAFF

clone size: -
J gene: TRBJ2-5
V gene: TRBV15
D gene: -
CDR3 DNA: TGTGCCACCAGCAGAAGGGACCCTGGGGAGACCCAGTACTTC
CDR3 protein: CATSRRDPGETQYF

clone size: -
J gene: TRBJ1-1
V gene: TRBV20-1
D gene: -
CDR3 DNA: TGCAGTGCTAGAGCCCATCCGGAAGCTTTCTTT
CDR3 protein: CSARAHPEAFF

clone size: many
J gene: TRBJ2-7
V gene: TRBV6-5
D gene: -
CDR3 DNA: TGTGCCAGCAGTTACTCAGGGTCCCGCTACGAGCAGTACTTC
CDR3 protein: CASSYSGSRYEQYF

clone size: many
J gene: TRBJ1-5
V gene: TRBV27
D gene: -
CDR3 DNA: TGTGCCAGCAGTTTAAGGACACCAGATCTTTGGCCCCAGCATTTT
CDR3 protein: CASSLRTPDLWPQHF

clone size: few
J gene: TRBJ1-2
V gene: TRBV7-8
D gene: -
CDR3 DNA: TGTGCCAGCAGCTACACAGACAATGGCTACACCTTC
CDR3 protein: CASSYTDNGYTF

clone size: once
J gene: TRBJ2-7
V gene: TRBV20-1
D gene: TRBD2
CDR3 DNA: TGCAGTGCTAGAGATCAGGGAGGGTGGGAGCAGTACTTC
CDR3 protein: CSARDQGGWEQYF

clone size: many
J gene: TRBJ1-1
V gene: TRBV19
D gene: -
CDR3 DNA: TGTGCCAGTAGTATCGGATCACCCAGAAACACTGAAGCTTTCTTT
CDR3 protein: CASSIGSPRNTEAFF

clone size: many
J gene: TRBJ1-2
V gene: TRBV30
D gene: -
CDR3 DNA: TGTGCCTGGAGTATTTCCGGCGGACCCTATGGCTACACCTTC
CDR3 protein: CAWSISGGPYGYTF

clone size: many
J gene: TRBJ2-2
V gene: TRBV2
D gene: -
CDR3 DNA: TGTGCCAGCAGTGGAAGGACAGCCCTTCGTAAGACCGCGAACACCGGGGAGCTGTTTTTT
CDR3 protein: CASSGRTALRKTANTGELFF

clone size: -
J gene: TRBJ2-7
V gene: TRBV5-5
D gene: TRBD1
CDR3 DNA: TGTGCCAGCGGCTGGGGACAGGGAGCCTACGAGCAGTACTTC
CDR3 protein: CASGWGQGAYEQYF

clone size: many
J gene: TRBJ2-5
V gene: TRBV29-1
D gene: TRBD1
CDR3 DNA: TGCAGCGTTGCTGTGATGGACAGGCCCCAAGAGACCCAGTACTTC
CDR3 protein: CSVAVMDRPQETQYF

clone size: many
J gene: TRBJ2-7
V gene: TRBV11-2
D gene: TRBD2
CDR3 DNA: TGTGCCAGCAGCCGAATCGGACTAGCGGGGGCCGTCCCCTACGAGCAGTACTTC
CDR3 protein: CASSRIGLAGAVPYEQYF

clone size: many
J gene: TRBJ1-5
V gene: TRBV12-3/TRBV12-4
D gene: TRBD1
CDR3 DNA: TGTGCCAGCAGTCGAACGGACAGGCCCAATCAGCCCCAGCATTTT
CDR3 protein: CASSRTDRPNQPQHF

clone size: -
J gene: TRBJ1-6
V gene: TRBV6-1
D gene: -
CDR3 DNA: TGTGCCAGCCGCGGGCAGCGGAGGGGATCACCCCTCCACTTT
CDR3 protein: CASRGQRRGSPLHF

clone size: once
J gene: TRBJ1-2
V gene: TRBV28
D gene: -
CDR3 DNA: TGTGCCAGCAGTACAAGGGGCAGGGCCGACACCTATGGCTACACCTTC
CDR3 protein: CASSTRGRADTYGYTF

clone size: -
J gene: TRBJ2-7
V gene: TRBV15
D gene: -
CDR3 DNA: TGTGCCACCAGCAGAGATCCAATCAAGACAGGACACTACGAGCAGTACTTC
CDR3 protein: CATSRDPIKTGHYEQYF

clone size: many
J gene: TRBJ1-2
V gene: TRBV10-3
D gene: TRBD1
CDR3 DNA: TGTGCCATCAGTGGCGGGGGACAGGGGGCTTCCTATGGCTACACCTTC
CDR3 protein: CAISGGGQGASYGYTF

clone size: -
J gene: TRBJ1-5
V gene: TRBV28
D gene: -
CDR3 DNA: TGTGCCAGCAGTTTCGGGGCGGATGGCAATCAGCCCCAGCATTTT
CDR3 protein: CASSFGADGNQPQHF

clone size: many
J gene: TRBJ2-5
V gene: TRBV7-2
D gene: -
CDR3 DNA: TGTGCCAGCAGCTTAATGCTCAGGGGCGTCGAGACCCAGTACTTC
CDR3 protein: CASSLMLRGVETQYF

clone size: -
J gene: TRBJ1-2
V gene: TRBV25-1
D gene: -
CDR3 DNA: TGTGCCAGCACCCCCCTAGGGGGAAAGGATGACTATGGCTACACCTTC
CDR3 protein: CASTPLGGKDDYGYTF

clone size: few
J gene: TRBJ2-2
V gene: TRBV6-4
D gene: TRBD2
CDR3 DNA: TGTGCCAGCAGTCGACTAGCTACTACGCTAGGGGAGCTGTTTTTT
CDR3 protein: CASSRLATTLGELFF

clone size: -
J gene: TRBJ1-6
V gene: TRBV11-2
D gene: -
CDR3 DNA: TGTGCCAGCAGCTTAGGGGGGGTGGGCAATTCACCCCTCCACTTT
CDR3 protein: CASSLGGVGNSPLHF

clone size: many
J gene: TRBJ1-1
V gene: TRBV20-1
D gene: -
CDR3 DNA: TGCAGTGCCCGCCGTGGTGCGGGGAACACTGAAGCTTTCTTT
CDR3 protein: CSARRGAGNTEAFF

clone size: many
J gene: TRBJ2-5
V gene: TRBV20-1
D gene: -
CDR3 DNA: TGCAGTGCTGGGGGGACGGGCAGCGGGACCCAGTACTTC
CDR3 protein: CSAGGTGSGTQYF

clone size: -
J gene: TRBJ2-7
V gene: TRBV30
D gene: -
CDR3 DNA: TGTGCCTGGAGTGTGGATATGGGGGTCGAGCAGTACTTC
CDR3 protein: CAWSVDMGVEQYF

clone size: -
J gene: TRBJ1-5
V gene: TRBV5-1
D gene: -
CDR3 DNA: TGCGCCAGCAGATCGGGGACCGGAGGGCAGGGGTTGTCTTCTCGGGATCAGCCCCAGCATTTT
CDR3 protein: CASRSGTGGQGLSSRDQPQHF

clone size: many
J gene: TRBJ1-1
V gene: TRBV10-1
D gene: -
CDR3 DNA: TGCGCCAGCAGTGAGACGGGCCTTGAAGCTTTCTTT
CDR3 protein: CASSETGLEAFF

clone size: -
J gene: TRBJ2-2
V gene: TRBV6-1
D gene: -
CDR3 DNA: TGTGCCAGCAGTGAAACCTCCGGGACATGGGCCGGGGAGCTGTTTTTT
CDR3 protein: CASSETSGTWAGELFF

clone size: few
J gene: TRBJ2-5
V gene: TRBV20-1
D gene: TRBD2
CDR3 DNA: TGCAGTGCTAGAGATCCTTTGGCTAGCGGGAGAGAGACCCAGTACTTC
CDR3 protein: CSARDPLASGRETQYF

clone size: -
J gene: TRBJ1-2
V gene: TRBV12-3/TRBV12-4
D gene: -
CDR3 DNA: TGTGCCAGCAGTTTTAGCAGAGTTGATGGCTACACCTTC
CDR3 protein: CASSFSRVDGYTF

clone size: few
J gene: TRBJ1-2
V gene: TRBV29-1
D gene: -
CDR3 DNA: TGCAGCACCGGCGAGACTTCTATGGGCTACACCTTC
CDR3 protein: CSTGETSMGYTF

clone size: few
J gene: TRBJ1-1
V gene: TRBV4-1
D gene: TRBD1
CDR3 DNA: TGCGCCAGCAGCCAAGAACCGACAGGGGCCCCTGAAGCTTTCTTT
CDR3 protein: CASSQEPTGAPEAFF

clone size: -
J gene: TRBJ2-7
V gene: TRBV20-1
D gene: TRBD1
CDR3 DNA: TGCAGTGGGGGGCAGGGGGCTTCGACCTACGAGCAGTACTTC
CDR3 protein: CSGGQGASTYEQYF

clone size: -
J gene: TRBJ2-5
V gene: TRBV28
D gene: -
CDR3 DNA: TGTGCCAGCAATTTGGGCCACCAGTACCAAGAGACCCAGTACTTC
CDR3 protein: CASNLGHQYQETQYF

clone size: many
J gene: TRBJ1-2
V gene: TRBV19
D gene: -
CDR3 DNA: TGTGCCAGTAGTATAGAGGACTTCTCCGCCTATGGCTACACCTTC
CDR3 protein: CASSIEDFSAYGYTF

clone size: few
J gene: TRBJ2-2
V gene: TRBV27
D gene: TRBD1
CDR3 DNA: TGTGCCAGCAGTTTATTCTCTCGACCCGACAGGGCTGGCGGGGAGCTGTTTTTT
CDR3 protein: CASSLFSRPDRAGGELFF

clone size: many
J gene: TRBJ1-2
V gene: TRBV27
D gene: TRBD1
CDR3 DNA: TGTGCCAGCAGTTTAGGGGACAGACGTAACTATGGCTACACCTTC
CDR3 protein: CASSLGDRRNYGYTF

clone size: few
J gene: TRBJ1-5
V gene: TRBV3-1
D gene: -
CDR3 DNA: TGTGCCAGCAGCCAAGACGGAGATAGCAATCAGCCCCAGCATTTT
CDR3 protein: CASSQDGDSNQPQHF

clone size: -
J gene: TRBJ1-5
V gene: TRBV15
D gene: -
CDR3 DNA: TGTGCCACCAGCAGCCCGTTGGACCCTAGGCAGCCCCAGCATTTT
CDR3 protein: CATSSPLDPRQPQHF